Shown below are 22 T cell receptor beta chains from a single sample sequenced in a study of T-cell memory formation after mild COVID-19. TCRdb analysed the 5' RACE reads with MiXCR anew, one entry per CDR3 protein. The sample carries about 150,000 distinct CDR3 sequences, approximately 14% recorded once. Sequenced material: PBMCs or a T cell subset sorted from them (not recorded which). These receptors all stem from an adult woman who had mild COVID-19 (a few samples of this study predate the infection). Cell type and time point are not known.

A few counts support this clonotype. The chain uses TRBV2 and TRBJ1-5; no clear D gene. Between the trimmed V and J ends, which lost 0 bases and 7 bases, there was a span of 13 bases. Per germline, CDR1 SNHLY and CDR2 FYNNEI. This CDR3 contains 15 residues. CDR3 protein: CASSEALRANQPQHF. The DNA for the CDR3 is TGTGCCAGCAGTGAAGCGCTTCGGGCAAACCAGCCCCAGCATTTT.

The chain joins TRBV7-2 to TRBJ2-7; weak D call: TRBD2 (5 bases). The germline gives CDR1 SGHTA, CDR2 FQGNSA. V lost 5 bases and J 2 bases, leaving 16 bases between the germline ends. CDR3 length: 15 residues. DNA for the CDR3: TGTGCCAGCAGCCCCTCACCCGGGAATCCCTACGAGCAGTACTTC. It specifies CASSPSPGNPYEQYF.

This chain uses TRBV5-1 with TRBJ2-7, with TRBD1 matching 8 bases. This CDR3 has 13 amino acids. Per the germline V gene, CDR1 is SGHRS and CDR2 is YFSETQ. Trimming cost V 4 bases and J 7 bases; bases outside gene matches: 7. CDR3 protein: CASSNGQGQEQYF. Written as DNA, the CDR3 is TGCGCCAGCAGCAACGGACAGGGTCAAGAGCAGTACTTC.

The sample holds a few counts of this clonotype. The chain employs TRBV20-1 and TRBJ2-2; no definite D call. The CDR3 has 12 amino acids. Germline CDR1 is DFQATT and CDR2 is SNEGSKA (reference sequence). The germline V and J ends were trimmed by 5 bases and 7 bases, with 11 bases remaining between them. CDR3 sequence: CSAGDGHGELFF. The CDR3 nucleotides read TGCAGTGCTGGTGACGGGCACGGGGAGCTGTTTTTT.

A few counts support this clonotype. V usage is TRBV9 and J usage is TRBJ2-3, with 11 bases lining up with TRBD2. Germline trimming cut 2 bases from V and 5 bases from J; bases unmatched to any gene: 4. Germline lookup yields CDR1 SGDLS and CDR2 YYNGEE. The CDR3 has 15 amino acids. The CDR3 coding sequence is TGTGCCAGCAGCGTTACTAGCGGGAGACGAGATACGCAGTATTTT. This sequence encodes CASSVTSGRRDTQYF.

This chain links TRBV20-1 with TRBJ2-3, with 7 bases aligning to TRBD1. CDR1 is DFQATT, CDR2 SNEGSKA, per germline (reference sequence). This CDR3 spans 16 amino acids. After removal of 3 bases from V and 2 bases from J, the junction contained 11 bases not matched to a gene. DNA for the CDR3: TGCAGTGCTAGCGCTCCGGGACAGCTTTACACAGATACGCAGTATTTT. This gives the protein CSASAPGQLYTDTQYF.

This clonotype was observed a handful of times. The CDR3 is CASSVEGRADNEQFF. The CDR3 DNA sequence: TGTGCCAGCAGCGTAGAAGGCAGGGCTGACAATGAGCAGTTCTTC. The chain combines TRBV9 with TRBJ2-1; a weak D match, TRBD1 (5 bases). The CDR3 contains 15 residues. The V end was cut by 0 bases, the J end by 5 bases, with 12 bases between. Germline CDR1 SGDLS, CDR2 YYNGEE.

V usage is TRBV7-9 and J usage is TRBJ1-6; D unclear. Germline CDR1 SEHNR, CDR2 FQNEAQ (reference sequence). This CDR3 spans 17 amino acids. The ends were cut back, 0 bases at V and 0 bases at J, with 9 bases in the middle. The chain's CDR3 is CASSLANSFSYNSPLHF. The CDR3 DNA reads TGTGCCAGCAGCTTAGCGAACAGCTTCTCCTATAATTCACCCCTCCACTTT.

This clonotype was observed a handful of times. The rearrangement links TRBV10-3 to TRBJ2-7; D is tentatively TRBD1 or TRBD2 (5 bases each). Germline V gene sequence: CDR1 ENHRY, CDR2 SYGVKD. The CDR3 loop spans 12 amino acids. V lost 11 bases and J 2 bases, leaving 13 bases between the germline ends. Here the CDR3 DNA reads TGTGCCTCCGGGGCGATCCCCTACGAGCAGTACTTC. This codes for CASGAIPYEQYF.

The V and J genes are TRBV19 and TRBJ2-7; no reliable D call. V gave up 1 base and J gave up 4 bases, with 14 bases separating them. The CDR3 is 15 residues long. CDR1 LNHDA and CDR2 SQIVND come from the germline V gene (reference sequence). The CDR3 DNA follows: TGTGCCAGTAGTATAGCAGGCGGCAGTCAATACGAGCAGTACTTC. It translates to CASSIAGGSQYEQYF.

The rearrangement links TRBV6-2 or TRBV6-3 to TRBJ2-1; the match to TRBD2 covers 9 bases. The junction had 11 bases not matched to a gene; V was cut back by 7 bases and J by 4 bases. CDR3 size: 16 residues. Per germline, CDR1 MNHEY and CDR2 SVGEGT. This CDR3 reads CASNWSGSGRYNEQFF. CDR3 DNA: TGTGCCAGCAATTGGTCGGGTAGCGGGAGATACAATGAGCAGTTCTTC.

This clonotype was seen a handful of times. V and J are TRBV29-1 and TRBJ1-2; D is unresolved. The CDR3 is 11 amino acids. The germline CDR1 and CDR2 sequences are SQVTM and ANQGSEA. The V and J ends lost 4 bases and 8 bases respectively, with 11 bases between them. In DNA form, the CDR3 reads TGCAGCGTTGTATCCCGGGCCGGCTACACCTTC. This gives the protein CSVVSRAGYTF.

This clonotype was observed a few times. The J gene is TRBJ2-7, the V gene TRBV7-9, with D hard to call. Trimming pared 5 bases from V and 4 bases from J, leaving 15 bases between. The CDR3 is 14 residues long. The V gene's germline CDR1 is SEHNR and CDR2 FQNEAQ (reference sequence). The CDR3 region is CASSPVSGLYEQYF. The CDR3 coding sequence is TGTGCCAGCAGCCCCGTCTCGGGCCTGTACGAGCAGTACTTC.

The V gene is TRBV15, the J gene TRBJ2-6; unclear D gene. V lost 4 bases to trimming and J lost 4 bases, with 5 bases between them. The CDR3 runs 13 residues. Germline CDR1 reads LNHNV; CDR2 reads YYDKDF (reference sequence). The CDR3 loop reads CATSTIGANVLTF. In DNA form, the CDR3 reads TGTGCCACCAGCACGATCGGGGCCAACGTCCTGACTTTC. Full variable domain (outside the CDR3, taken from reference TRBV15 and TRBJ2-6): DAMVIQNPRYQVTQFGKPVTLSCSQTLNHNVMYWYQQKSSQAPKLLFHYYDKDFNNEADTPDNFQSRRPNTSFCFLDIRSPGLGDTAMYLCATSTIGANVLTFGAGSRLTVL.

This clonotype was recorded once. The rearrangement uses TRBV5-1 and TRBJ1-1, with D possibly TRBD1 on 5 matching bases. In germline, CDR1 is SGHRS, CDR2 YFSETQ. The CDR3 extends over 15 amino acids. V was cut by 4 bases and J by 1 base, with 14 bases left in between. In DNA form, the CDR3 reads TGCGCCAGCAGCCCCCCGGGGGTTAGGAACACTGAAGCTTTCTTT. It specifies CASSPPGVRNTEAFF.

In this sample, this clonotype turned up a few times. This rearrangement joins TRBV11-2 to TRBJ2-2, with 8 bases lining up with TRBD1. Germline CDR1 reads SGHAT; CDR2 reads FQNNGV. The CDR3 loop spans 15 amino acids. V was pared by 7 bases and J by 4 bases, with 8 bases of the junction left unmatched. CDR3 bases: TGTGCCAGCATCAGGGGGACAGGAATCACCGGGGAGCTGTTTTTT. Protein sequence: CASIRGTGITGELFF.

The chain recombines TRBV7-3 with TRBJ1-1, with unresolved D. This CDR3 region has 14 residues. V was cut by 6 bases and J by 4 bases, with 15 bases left in between. CDR1 is SGHTA, CDR2 FQGTGA, per germline. The CDR3 DNA reads TGTGCCAGCAGAGCGCAGCACGTGGGCACTGAAGCTTTCTTT. It codes for CASRAQHVGTEAFF.

The sample holds a few counts of this clonotype. This chain links TRBV20-1 with TRBJ1-2, with D tentatively TRBD1 (6 bases). CDR1 DFQATT and CDR2 SNEGSKA come from the germline V gene (reference sequence). Trimming left V 2 bases short and J 4 bases short, with 14 bases between. The CDR3 is 14 amino acids. For the CDR3, the DNA is TGCAGTGCTAGACCACACAGGGAGGGCTATGGCTACACCTTC. Protein: CSARPHREGYGYTF.

This chain uses TRBV10-3 with TRBJ2-7; 7 bases fit TRBD2. V shed 2 bases and J 0 bases; nucleotides not matched to a gene: 4. Germline loops: CDR1 ENHRY, CDR2 SYGVKD. The CDR3 covers 15 residues. In DNA form, the CDR3 reads TGTGCCATCAGTGAGGGACTAGGAAGCTCCTACGAGCAGTACTTC. It translates to CAISEGLGSSYEQYF.

This rearrangement joins TRBV6-2 or TRBV6-3 to TRBJ2-5; 7 bases align to TRBD1. CDR3 length: 16 amino acids. CDR1 is MNHEY, CDR2 SVGEGT, per germline. V was pared by 2 bases and J by 6 bases, with 12 bases of the junction left unmatched. As DNA, the CDR3 is TGTGCCAGCAGTTACGTACGGACAGGCCAGACCAAGACCCAGTACTTC. This gives the protein CASSYVRTGQTKTQYF.

V is TRBV4-1 and J is TRBJ2-5; no definite D call. Germline CDR1 is MGHRA and CDR2 is YSYEKL. Trimming took 0 bases from V and 4 from J, leaving 6 bases between them. The CDR3 is made up of 13 amino acids. CDR3 loop: CASSQEGLETQYF. The DNA for the CDR3 is TGCGCCAGCAGCCAAGAGGGGTTAGAGACCCAGTACTTC.

The chain is built from TRBV25-1 and TRBJ1-6; D is uncertain. Germline V CDR1 and CDR2: MGHDK, SYGVNS. V was shortened by 3 bases and J by 12 bases, with 21 bases between the two germline ends. The length of the CDR3 is 16 residues. CDR3 nucleotide sequence: TGTGCCAGCAGTGAGTCGGACGGCCTAATGTACGGACCCCTCCACTTT. This translates into CASSESDGLMYGPLHF.